The sequence of this T cell receptor beta chain was determined in a study of identical twins. V lost 2 bases and J 2 bases, leaving 7 bases between the germline ends. This CDR3 is 13 amino acids long. CDR1 and CDR2 (germline): SGHDT, YYEEEE. Points on this clonotype: The antigen is unknown.

Study outcomes and limitations: Fewer insertions characterized abundant cord blood beta clonotypes, whereas memory repertoires showed none. Findings depended on cross-sectional statistics rather than tracking the same donors.

TCRdb re-derived calls from the 5' RACE reads in MiXCR, one entry per CDR3 protein. The sample has a few hundred thousand distinct CDR3 sequences; roughly a quarter are singletons. These same records also appear under a second study, on T cells expressing NK-cell markers. That report adds: Where several donors were concerned, these clonotypes also led the CD3+CD56-NKG2C+ fraction.

The sample taken for sequencing was CD4+ T cells sorted from blood. The sequence came from a woman under 30 in good health. The rearrangement uses TRBV5-6 and TRBJ2-5; D is undetermined. The CDR3 nucleotides are TGTGCCAGCAGCTTCTGGGAACAAGAGACCCAGTACTTC. The encoded protein is CASSFWEQETQYF.